The 27 T cell receptor beta chains below were found in one sample sequenced in a study of glioma-infiltrating T cells. TCR alpha and beta CDR3 regions were amplified from RNA using iRepertoire nested multiplex PCR. In TCRdb, the multiplex PCR reads were re-called with MiXCR into one record per CDR3 protein. This table has approximately 110,000 distinct CDR3 sequences, approximately 26% appearing once. The material sequenced was glioma tissue, nonneoplastic brain tissue, or PBMCs (not recorded which). The origin of the receptors is a human donor with low-grade glioma or glioblastoma, undergoing nonglioma brain surgery, or in good health (not recorded which).

This clonotype was recorded at least ten times. J is TRBJ2-3 and V is TRBV27, with 10 bases lining up with TRBD2. The trim removed 2 bases at V and 5 bases at J, leaving 13 bases unmatched. Germline V gene sequence: CDR1 MNHEY, CDR2 SMNVEV (reference sequence). CDR3 length: 18 amino acids. For the CDR3, the DNA is TGTGCCAGCAGTTTAGTAGGTAGCGGGAGGCCAGGGAGAGATACGCAGTATTTT. Translated: CASSLVGSGRPGRDTQYF.

This clonotype was observed many times. A read error may account for a junction end that differs from germline. This rearrangement joins TRBV7-7 to TRBJ2-1; D unclear. Germline CDR1 reads SSHAT; CDR2 reads FNYEAQ (reference sequence). The CDR3 length is 15 residues. The CDR3 DNA is TGTGCTAGCAGCTTATACGTGGGAAATTCGCATGAGCAGTTCTTC. Translation: CASSLYVGNSHEQFF.

In its sample, this clonotype was seen many times. CDR3 sequence (DNA): TGTGCCAGCAGTCTGGGACAGGGCGAGCAGTACTTC. Encoded protein: CASSLGQGEQYF. V and J are TRBV27 and TRBJ2-7; TRBD1 matches 9 bases. This CDR3 contains 12 residues. The junction had 2 bases not matched to a gene; V was cut back by 5 bases and J by 6 bases. From germline, CDR1 is MNHEY and CDR2 SMNVEV (reference sequence).

This clonotype was observed a few times. V is TRBV4-1 and J is TRBJ2-7; 10 bases fit TRBD2. Germline V gene sequence: CDR1 MGHRA, CDR2 YSYEKL. The CDR3 has 15 residues. V lost 3 bases to trimming and J lost 2 bases; unmatched junction nucleotides: 4. CDR3 region: CASSQISGGPYEQYF. In nucleotides, the CDR3 is TGCGCCAGCAGCCAGATTAGCGGGGGGCCCTACGAGCAGTACTTC.

A word on this clonotype: The junction does not match germline at one end; this may be a read error. This chain uses TRBV25-1 with TRBJ2-5; 7 bases match TRBD2. Germline CDR1 is MGHDK and CDR2 is SYGVNS. The CDR3 extends over 14 amino acids. CDR3 in amino acids: CASSVWGGQETQYF. The CDR3 nucleotides read TGTGCTAGCAGTGTCTGGGGGGGCCAAGAGACCCAGTACTTC.

The sample holds many counts of this clonotype. The chain recombines TRBV4-2 with TRBJ1-4; tentative D call: TRBD1 (5 bases). Germline loops: CDR1 LGHNA, CDR2 YNFKEQ. Trimming stripped 6 bases from V and 8 bases from J, with 10 bases between. The CDR3 runs 12 residues. In DNA, the CDR3 is TGTGCCAGCAGAGGGGAGGGGGAAAAACTGTTTTTT. This translates into CASRGEGEKLFF.

The chain uses TRBV7-6 and TRBJ1-5, with 7 bases aligning to TRBD1. This CDR3 has 16 residues. The germline gives CDR1 SGHVS, CDR2 FNYEAQ. The CDR3 DNA reads TGTGTTAGCAGCTTATCCCCGGACAGGTTCAATCAGCCCCAGCATTTT. It codes for CVSSLSPDRFNQPQHF. Full variable domain (rest looked up from reference TRBV7-6 and TRBJ1-5): GAGVSQSPRYKVTKRGQDVALRCDPISGHVSLYWYRQALGQGPEFLTYFNYEAQQDKSGLPNDRFSAERPEGSISTLTIQRTEQRDSAMYRCVSSLSPDRFNQPQHFGDGTRLSIL.

As to this clonotype: A much larger clonotype is one base distant, so this may be a read error. The chain uses TRBV28 and TRBJ2-3; D remains ambiguous. This CDR3 is built from 12 residues. Germline CDR1 and CDR2: MDHEN and SYDVKM. CDR3: CASNLSTDAQYF. The CDR3 DNA sequence: TGTGCCAGCAATCTTAGCACAGATGCGCAGTATTTT. Together with reference TRBV28 and TRBJ2-3, the CDR3 gives the full variable domain: DVKVTQSSRYLVKRTGEKVFLECVQDMDHENMFWYRQDPGLGLRLIYFSYDVKMKEKGDIPEGYSVSREKKERFSLILESASTNQTSMYLCASNLSTDAQYFGPGTRLTVL.

This clonotype has just a few counts. It may be a read error: a sequence one base away is much more abundant. This chain joins TRBV7-9 and TRBJ2-1; 9 bases are a match to TRBD2. V trimming: 5 bases; J trimming: 3 bases; junction bases outside the gene matches: 5. This CDR3 spans 15 amino acids. Germline V lookup: CDR1 SEHNR, CDR2 FQNEAQ (reference sequence). The CDR3 coding sequence is TGTGCCAGCAGCGTTAGCGGGGGAGTCTACAATGAGCAGTTCTTC. The encoded protein is CASSVSGGVYNEQFF.

On this clonotype: A much larger clonotype is one base distant, so this may be a read error. The chain couples TRBV7-9 to TRBJ2-2; 7 bases agree with TRBD1. Germline CDR1 reads SEHNR; CDR2 reads FQNEAQ (reference sequence). Trimming took 2 bases from V and 6 from J; bases not matched to a gene: 3. The CDR3 consists of 14 residues. The CDR3 spells CASSLKGAAGELFF. CDR3 DNA sequence: TGTGCCAGCAGCTTAAAGGGGGCTGCCGGGGAGCTGTTTTTT. The full variable domain, rest sourced from reference TRBV7-9 and TRBJ2-2, is DTGVSQNPRHKITKRGQNVTFRCDPISEHNRLYWYRQTLGQGPEFLTYFQNEAQLEKSRLLSDRFSAERPKGSFSTLEIQRTEQGDSAMYLCASSLKGAAGELFFGEGSRLTVL.

This clonotype came up many times. The chain is built from TRBV28 and TRBJ2-6; TRBD2 might be the D (5 bases). CDR1 and CDR2 from the germline V gene are MDHEN and SYDVKM. This CDR3 has 14 residues. V was clipped by 7 bases and J by 0 bases, with 7 bases between them. The DNA for the CDR3 is TGTGCCAGCATAGGAGGCTCTGGGGCCAACGTCCTGACTTTC. Protein product: CASIGGSGANVLTF.

V gene TRBV19 combines with J gene TRBJ2-1; D is ambiguous. Trimming cost V 1 base and J 4 bases, with 11 bases left between them. This CDR3 comprises 15 residues. The germline gives CDR1 LNHDA, CDR2 SQIVND (reference sequence). As DNA, the CDR3 is TGTGCCAGTAGTATAGGTCCGTCAGTTTACAATGAGCAGTTCTTC. Translated, it gives CASSIGPSVYNEQFF.

On this clonotype: A much larger clone differs from this one at a single base, so this may be a read error. The chain combines TRBV7-9 with TRBJ2-1; 8 bases match TRBD2. Germline CDR1 is SEHNR and CDR2 is FQNEAQ (reference sequence). This CDR3 region has 16 residues. This CDR3 is CASSSLGAGGYNKQFF. For the CDR3, the DNA is TGTGCCAGCAGCTCCCTCGGGGCGGGAGGCTACAATAAGCAGTTCTTC.

This clonotype came up many times. This chain joins TRBV6-2 or TRBV6-3 and TRBJ2-1; 10 positions match TRBD1. The CDR3 covers 15 residues. The germline V gene encodes CDR1 MNHEY and CDR2 SVGEGT. Trimming cost V 6 bases and J 4 bases; bases outside gene matches: 6. The CDR3 protein is CASSPGQGEYNEQFF. CDR3 coding DNA: TGTGCCAGCAGCCCAGGACAGGGGGAGTACAATGAGCAGTTCTTC.

This clonotype has ten or more counts. J is TRBJ2-1 and V is TRBV20-1; D ambiguous. There are 14 residues in the CDR3. V was clipped by 1 base and J by 5 bases, with 12 bases between them. CDR1 and CDR2 (germline): DFQATT, SNEGSKA (reference sequence). Here the CDR3 DNA reads TGCAGTGCTAGAGGTCGGATAAAGAACAATGAGCAGTTCTTC. It codes for CSARGRIKNNEQFF.

This clonotype came up many times. The chain recombines TRBV10-3 with TRBJ2-7, with D maybe TRBD1 (6 bases). The CDR3 spans 13 residues. Germline V gene data show CDR1 as ENHRY and CDR2 as SYGVKD. V was clipped by 4 bases and J by 6 bases, with 13 bases between them. The CDR3 nucleotides read TGTGCCATCAGTGCGGCAGGGGTGGGCGAGCAGTACTTC. Translated: CAISAAGVGEQYF.

At least ten counts were recorded for this clonotype. The chain carries TRBV4-1 and TRBJ1-6; no definite D call. The V end lost 0 bases, the J end lost 0 bases, and 9 bases lay between the germline ends. CDR1 and CDR2 from the germline V gene are MGHRA and YSYEKL. This CDR3 region has 17 residues. CDR3 nucleotides: TGCGCCAGCAGCCAAGAGGGCAGGAGCTCCTATAATTCACCCCTCCACTTT. The encoded protein is CASSQEGRSSYNSPLHF.

The chain combines TRBV18 with TRBJ2-3, with D unresolved. Germline V gene lookup returns CDR1 KGHSH and CDR2 LQKENI. The CDR3 sequence is 15 residues long. V was shortened by 3 bases and J by 2 bases, with 12 bases between the two germline ends. CDR3 region: CASSPASSSTDTQYF. The CDR3 nucleotides are TGTGCCAGCTCACCGGCATCTTCATCCACAGATACGCAGTATTTT.

This clonotype was detected many times. The V and J genes are TRBV25-1 and TRBJ2-1, with D tentatively TRBD1 (6 bases). The CDR3 has 12 residues. The germline V gene encodes CDR1 MGHDK and CDR2 SYGVNS. Trimming removed 4 bases at V and 7 bases at J, with 8 bases between. The DNA of the CDR3 is TGTGCCAGCAGTGTCGACAGGAATGAGCAGTTCTTC. Translation gives CASSVDRNEQFF.

This clonotype was seen just once. Just one base apart from a much larger clone, this may be a read error. The rearrangement joins TRBV24-1 to TRBJ2-1; maybe TRBD2 (5 bases). Trimming took 6 bases from V and 14 from J, leaving 25 bases between them. Germline values: CDR1 KGHDR, CDR2 SFDVKD. This CDR3 contains 15 residues. The CDR3 is CATSINSESDLREFF. CDR3 nucleotides: TGTGCCACCAGTATCAATAGCGAGAGCGACTTGCGAGAGTTCTTC.

V is TRBV29-1 and J is TRBJ2-3; 7 bases line up with TRBD2. The CDR3 has 12 residues. The germline V gene encodes CDR1 SQVTM and CDR2 ANQGSEA. Germline trimming cut 5 bases from V and 6 bases from J; bases unmatched to any gene: 5. The CDR3 sequence: CSVPTSSDTQYF. The CDR3 DNA reads TGCAGCGTTCCGACTAGCTCGGATACGCAGTATTTT.

This clonotype was seen at least ten times. The chain links TRBV20-1 to TRBJ1-1, with TRBD1 identical over 7 bases. Per germline, CDR1 DFQATT and CDR2 SNEGSKA (reference sequence). CDR3 length: 11 residues. In nucleotides, the CDR3 is TGCAGGGCGAACAGGGGCCCTGAAGCTTTCTTT. This gives the protein CRANRGPEAFF.

This clonotype occurred many times. The chain carries TRBV27 and TRBJ2-7; D is uncertain. CDR1 is MNHEY and CDR2 is SMNVEV in the germline V gene (reference sequence). Trimming stripped 3 bases from V and 1 base from J, with 7 bases between. The CDR3 sequence is 13 residues long. CDR3 amino acids: CASSLAVSYEQYF. The CDR3 DNA reads as TGTGCCAGCAGTTTGGCAGTATCCTACGAGCAGTACTTC.

This clonotype has ten or more counts. The CDR3 spells CASSQPGPREQYF. The CDR3 DNA is TGTGCCAGCAGTCAACCGGGACCTCGAGAGCAGTACTTC. The rearrangement joins TRBV6-1 to TRBJ2-7, with D perhaps TRBD1 or TRBD2 (5 bases each). The CDR3 has 13 amino acids. Germline V gene sequence: CDR1 MNHNS, CDR2 SASEGT. V lost 5 bases to trimming and J lost 7 bases, with 15 bases between them.

This clonotype was recorded many times. The V call is TRBV19, the J call TRBJ2-1; D uncertain. This CDR3 has 16 residues. Trimming stripped 4 bases from V and 0 bases from J, with 13 bases between. Germline lookup yields CDR1 LNHDA and CDR2 SQIVND (reference sequence). The CDR3 region is CASSSWTTSSYNEQFF. The CDR3 region has the DNA TGTGCCAGTAGTAGCTGGACCACGAGCTCCTACAATGAGCAGTTCTTC. Full variable domain (remainder filled in from reference TRBV19 and TRBJ2-1): DGGITQSPKYLFRKEGQNVTLSCEQNLNHDAMYWYRQDPGQGLRLIYYSQIVNDFQKGDIAEGYSVSREKKESFPLTVTSAQKNPTAFYLCASSSWTTSSYNEQFFGPGTRLTVL.

This clonotype was seen at least ten times. This sequence joins TRBV11-1 and TRBJ2-2; D gene ambiguous. The CDR3 has 14 residues. Germline CDR1 reads SGHAT; CDR2 reads FQDESV (reference sequence). The V gene lost 2 bases and the J gene lost 3 bases, with 7 bases spanning the gap. The CDR3 nucleotides read TGTGCCAGCAGCTTACAGACATACACCGGGGAGCTGTTTTTT. Encoded protein: CASSLQTYTGELFF.

This clonotype was picked up a small number of times. This may come from a read error, since a much larger clone is one base off. The chain uses TRBV7-2 and TRBJ1-1, with D tentatively TRBD1 (5 bases). The V gene lost 5 bases and the J gene lost 3 bases, with 16 bases spanning the gap. Germline CDR1 and CDR2: SGHTA and FQGNSA. This CDR3 comprises 15 residues. This CDR3 reads CASSADSGWDTEAFF. The CDR3 region has the DNA TGTGCCAGCAGCGCAGACTCAGGGTGGGACACTGAAGCTTTCTTT. The variable domain in full, with the rest retrieved from reference TRBV7-2 and TRBJ1-1, is GAGVSQSPSNKVTEKGKDVELRCDPISGHTALYWYRQSLGQGLEFLIYFQGNSAPDKSGLPSDRFSAERTGGSVSTLTIQRTQQEDSAVYLCASSADSGWDTEAFFGQGTRLTVV.